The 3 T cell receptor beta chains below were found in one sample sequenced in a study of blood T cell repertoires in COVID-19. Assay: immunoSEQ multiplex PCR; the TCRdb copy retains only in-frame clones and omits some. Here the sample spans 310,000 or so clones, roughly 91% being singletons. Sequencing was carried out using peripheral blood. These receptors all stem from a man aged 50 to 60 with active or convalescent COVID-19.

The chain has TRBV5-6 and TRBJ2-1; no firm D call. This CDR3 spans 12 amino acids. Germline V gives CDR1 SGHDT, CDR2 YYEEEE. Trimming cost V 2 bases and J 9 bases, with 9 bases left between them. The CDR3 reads CASSLSTTEQFF. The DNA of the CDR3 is TGTGCCAGCAGCTTAAGTACAACTGAGCAGTTCTTC.

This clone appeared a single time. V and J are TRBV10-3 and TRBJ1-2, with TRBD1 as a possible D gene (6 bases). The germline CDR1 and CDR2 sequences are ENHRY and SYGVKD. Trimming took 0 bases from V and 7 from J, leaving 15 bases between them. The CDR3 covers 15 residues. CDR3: CAISESGPGQSGYTF. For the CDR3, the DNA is TGTGCCATCAGTGAGTCGGGGCCAGGACAGAGTGGCTACACCTTC.

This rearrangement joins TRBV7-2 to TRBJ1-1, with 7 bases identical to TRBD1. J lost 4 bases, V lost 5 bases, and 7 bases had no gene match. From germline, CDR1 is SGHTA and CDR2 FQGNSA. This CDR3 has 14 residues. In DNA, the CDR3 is TGTGCCAGCAGCCCGTGGACAGGTCCCACTGAAGCTTTCTTT. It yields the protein CASSPWTGPTEAFF.